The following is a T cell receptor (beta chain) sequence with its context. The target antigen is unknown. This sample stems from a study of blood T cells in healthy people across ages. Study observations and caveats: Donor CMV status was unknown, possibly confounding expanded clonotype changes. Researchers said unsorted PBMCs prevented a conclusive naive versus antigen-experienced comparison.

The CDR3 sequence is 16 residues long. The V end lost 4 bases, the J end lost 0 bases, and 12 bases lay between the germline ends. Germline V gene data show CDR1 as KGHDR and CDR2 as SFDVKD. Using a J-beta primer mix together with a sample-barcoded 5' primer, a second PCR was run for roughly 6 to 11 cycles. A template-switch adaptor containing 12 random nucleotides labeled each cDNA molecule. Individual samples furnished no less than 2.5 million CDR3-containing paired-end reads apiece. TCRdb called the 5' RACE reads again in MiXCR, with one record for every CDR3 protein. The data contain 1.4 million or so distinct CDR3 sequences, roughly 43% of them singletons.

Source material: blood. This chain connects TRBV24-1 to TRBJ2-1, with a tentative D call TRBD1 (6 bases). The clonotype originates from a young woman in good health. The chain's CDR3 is CATSEAGESSYNEQFF. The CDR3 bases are TGTGCCACCAGTGAGGCAGGGGAGAGCTCCTACAATGAGCAGTTCTTC.